The 21 T cell receptor beta chains below all came from one sample that was sequenced in a study of human T cells and chemical hapten exposure. TCRdb reprocessed the RACE reads with MiXCR, giving one entry per CDR3 protein. The sample has fewer than 300,000 distinct CDR3 sequences; about 9% are singletons. Sample time point: pre-sensitization, week 0. Treatment here: therapeutic diphenylcyclopropenone sensitization with weekly scalp DPC. The sequenced sample was whole blood, obtained in connection with sensitization to the hapten diphenylcyclopropenone (DPC). The receptors shown here come from a woman in her 40s with alopecia areata. Some clones in this sample may be carry-over from other donors' samples.

This clonotype was seen just once. The V call is TRBV7-2, the J call TRBJ2-3, with D perhaps TRBD1 or TRBD2 (5 bases each). Between the trimmed V and J ends, which lost 3 bases and 2 bases, there was a span of 12 bases. Per the germline V gene, CDR1 is SGHTA and CDR2 is FQGNSA. CDR3 length: 15 residues. The CDR3 loop is CASSFARDPTDTQYF. For the CDR3, the DNA is TGTGCCAGCAGCTTCGCAAGGGACCCCACAGATACGCAGTATTTT.

DNA for the CDR3: TGTGCCAGCAGCTCCGGGACAGTCGCGAATGAAAAACTGTTTTTT. It yields the protein CASSSGTVANEKLFF. The chain joins TRBV6-5 to TRBJ1-4, with TRBD1 matching over 7 bases. The length of the CDR3 is 15 residues. Germline V gene sequence: CDR1 MNHEY, CDR2 SVGAGI. Unmatched junction bases numbered 9, after V lost 6 bases and J lost 5 bases.

The rearrangement links TRBV19 to TRBJ2-5; 14 positions agree with TRBD2. The CDR3 has 18 residues. Germline lookup yields CDR1 LNHDA and CDR2 SQIVND (reference sequence). V lost 4 bases to trimming and J lost 3 bases; unmatched junction nucleotides: 10. The CDR3 DNA reads TGTGCCAGTAGTAACAGCCCGGGACTAGCGGGAGTTGAAGAGACCCAGTACTTC. It encodes CASSNSPGLAGVEETQYF.

This clonotype occurred many times. V usage is TRBV6-2 or TRBV6-3 and J usage is TRBJ2-6; 7 nucleotides match TRBD2. This CDR3 contains 17 residues. The germline CDR1 and CDR2 sequences are MNHEY and SVGEGT. With 4 bases clipped from V and 0 bases from J, the junction kept 6 bases outside the gene matches. The DNA of the CDR3 is TGTGCCAGCAGTTCGGGACTATTTAGCTCTGGGGCCAACGTCCTGACTTTC. Residues: CASSSGLFSSGANVLTF.

This clonotype was seen more than once but under ten times. This chain links TRBV3-1 with TRBJ2-3; D remains ambiguous. There are 13 residues in the CDR3. V was clipped by 6 bases and J by 0 bases, with 7 bases between them. Germline V CDR1 and CDR2: LGHDT, YNNKEL (reference sequence). CDR3 loop: CASSPSSTDTQYF. DNA for the CDR3: TGTGCCAGCAGTCCCTCCAGCACAGATACGCAGTATTTT.

The chain recombines TRBV5-1 with TRBJ1-3; 7 bases fit TRBD1. The CDR3 is 14 amino acids. Germline CDR1 and CDR2: SGHRS and YFSETQ. Trimming cost V 3 bases and J 4 bases; bases outside gene matches: 4. The DNA of the CDR3 is TGCGCCAGCAGCTCCGGGACAGTCGGAAACACCATATATTTT. Translating gives CASSSGTVGNTIYF.

The sample holds many counts of this clonotype. V and J are TRBV6-5 and TRBJ1-1; tentative D call: TRBD1 (5 bases). Trimming took off 6 bases at V and 6 bases at J, with 14 bases between the two ends. CDR1 and CDR2 from the germline V gene are MNHEY and SVGAGI. The CDR3 contains 13 residues. This chain's CDR3 is CASSRWGGAEAFF. The CDR3 DNA sequence: TGTGCCAGCAGCAGGTGGGGGGGAGCTGAAGCTTTCTTT.

This clonotype was recorded a few times. The chain links TRBV7-8 to TRBJ2-1; D may be TRBD1 (6 bases). The CDR3 is 14 amino acids. Germline values: CDR1 SGHVS, CDR2 FQNEAQ. Trimming stripped 4 bases from V and 3 bases from J, with 10 bases between. The CDR3 nucleotides read TGTGCCAGCAGCTACGGGACACGCTACAATGAGCAGTTCTTC. Translation: CASSYGTRYNEQFF.

This clonotype was seen a handful of times. The chain has TRBV4-1 and TRBJ2-3; D perhaps matches TRBD2 (5 bases). CDR1 MGHRA and CDR2 YSYEKL come from the germline V gene. V gave up 0 bases and J gave up 0 bases, with 13 bases separating them. The CDR3 is 17 amino acids. CDR3 protein: CASSQDWSSRSTDTQYF. The DNA for the CDR3 is TGCGCCAGCAGCCAAGATTGGTCTAGCCGCAGCACAGATACGCAGTATTTT.

This clonotype appeared many times. The J gene is TRBJ2-2, the V gene TRBV4-3; a weak D match, TRBD2 (5 bases). The V end lost 1 base, the J end lost 3 bases, and 15 bases lay between the germline ends. This CDR3 is 17 amino acids long. The germline V gene encodes CDR1 LGHNA and CDR2 YSLEER. CDR3 DNA: TGCGCCAGCAGCCAAGCGGGCGGAGGTATCTACACCGGGGAGCTGTTTTTT. Amino acids: CASSQAGGGIYTGELFF.

V and J are TRBV7-2 and TRBJ1-6; TRBD1 might be the D (5 bases). The CDR3 runs 15 residues. The V and J ends lost 0 bases and 7 bases respectively, with 10 bases between them. Per germline, CDR1 SGHTA and CDR2 FQGNSA. The CDR3 nucleotides read TGTGCCAGCAGCTTAGCTCCAGGGTCGAATTCACCCCTCCACTTT. Its translation is CASSLAPGSNSPLHF. Together with reference TRBV7-2 and TRBJ1-6, the CDR3 gives the full variable domain: GAGVSQSPSNKVTEKGKDVELRCDPISGHTALYWYRQSLGQGLEFLIYFQGNSAPDKSGLPSDRFSAERTGGSVSTLTIQRTQQEDSAVYLCASSLAPGSNSPLHFGNGTRLTVT.

V usage is TRBV10-3 and J usage is TRBJ2-6; 7 bases align to TRBD2. From germline, CDR1 is ENHRY and CDR2 SYGVKD. The CDR3 is made up of 14 amino acids. Unmatched junction bases numbered 3, after V lost 10 bases and J lost 0 bases. The DNA of the CDR3 is TGTGCCACCAGCGGGGTCTCTGGGGCCAACGTCCTGACTTTC. This translates into CATSGVSGANVLTF.

This clonotype came up a few times. The genes are TRBV4-3 and TRBJ2-3, with D hard to call. CDR3 size: 16 residues. Germline V gene lookup returns CDR1 LGHNA and CDR2 YSLEER. V was shortened by 2 bases and J by 0 bases, with 12 bases between the two germline ends. This CDR3 is CASSQSTHGSTDTQYF. In DNA, the CDR3 is TGCGCCAGCAGCCAAAGCACACATGGGAGCACAGATACGCAGTATTTT.

This clonotype was seen only a few times. The rearrangement links TRBV7-2 to TRBJ1-1; perhaps TRBD1 as D (6 bases). V lost 7 bases and J lost 1, with 16 bases in between. The CDR3 sequence is 15 residues long. Germline V gene data show CDR1 as SGHTA and CDR2 as FQGNSA. DNA of the CDR3: TGTGCCAGCACCCAGGGGAGGGTAAAGAACACTGAAGCTTTCTTT. It is translated as CASTQGRVKNTEAFF. Using reference TRBV7-2 and TRBJ1-1 for the parts outside the CDR3, the full variable domain is GAGVSQSPSNKVTEKGKDVELRCDPISGHTALYWYRQSLGQGLEFLIYFQGNSAPDKSGLPSDRFSAERTGGSVSTLTIQRTQQEDSAVYLCASTQGRVKNTEAFFGQGTRLTVV.

This clonotype was counted many times. The chain uses TRBV20-1 and TRBJ2-3; 7 bases are shared with TRBD2. This CDR3 has 15 amino acids. The germline V gene has CDR1 DFQATT and CDR2 SNEGSKA (reference sequence). Unmatched junction bases numbered 9, after V lost 2 bases and J lost 4 bases. The CDR3 protein is CSARPGLAAADTQYF. The CDR3 nucleotides are TGCAGTGCTAGACCTGGGCTAGCGGCGGCAGATACGCAGTATTTT.

Ten or more counts support this clonotype. The chain links TRBV20-1 to TRBJ1-5; D is possibly TRBD1 (6 bases). The CDR3 is 12 residues long. Trimming took 6 bases from V and 2 from J, leaving 8 bases between them. Germline lookup yields CDR1 DFQATT and CDR2 SNEGSKA (reference sequence). The CDR3 loop reads CSAWTGNQPQHF. The DNA of the CDR3 is TGCAGTGCGTGGACAGGCAATCAGCCCCAGCATTTT.

The table lists this clonotype with a few counts. The chain has TRBV21-1 and TRBJ1-5. TRBV21-1 is a recognized pseudogene. The CDR3 spans 14 residues. CDR3 residues: CASSGQDSNQPQHF. The CDR3 DNA reads TGTGCCAGCAGCGGGCAAGACAGCAATCAGCCCCAGCATTTT.

In its sample, this clonotype was seen a few times. This chain uses TRBV18 with TRBJ2-5; D assignment may be TRBD1 or TRBD2 (5 bases each). The CDR3 runs 15 residues. Germline V gene lookup returns CDR1 KGHSH and CDR2 LQKENI. V was shortened by 0 bases and J by 1 base, with 9 bases between the two germline ends. In DNA, the CDR3 is TGTGCCAGCTCACCACCGGCTGGGGGCCAAGAGACCCAGTACTTC. It encodes CASSPPAGGQETQYF.

In its sample, this clonotype was seen a few times. The germline gene is not matched at one end of the junction; a read error may be the cause. The rearrangement uses TRBV28 and TRBJ2-7, with 10 bases fitting TRBD2. Germline V gene data show CDR1 as MDHEN and CDR2 as SYDVKM. This CDR3 is 15 amino acids long. CDR3 sequence reads: CASSPQLAGAANINF. DNA of the CDR3: TGTGCCAGCAGTCCCCAGCTAGCGGGAGCAGCCAATATAAACTTC.

There are many counts of this clonotype. The genes are TRBV7-9 and TRBJ2-5, with D perhaps matching TRBD1 (6 bases). Trimming stripped 5 bases from V and 4 bases from J, with 17 bases between. The CDR3 is 15 amino acids. Germline CDR1 reads SEHNR; CDR2 reads FQNEAQ (reference sequence). The CDR3 coding sequence is TGTGCCAGCAGCCCGATAATTGGGGGCGTAGAGACCCAGTACTTC. Amino acid sequence: CASSPIIGGVETQYF.

The chain combines TRBV5-1 with TRBJ2-5; TRBD1 matches 10 bases. The CDR3 has 16 residues. Germline trimming cut 2 bases from V and 3 bases from J; bases unmatched to any gene: 7. CDR1 is SGHRS, CDR2 YFSETQ, per germline. The CDR3 region has the DNA TGCGCCAGCAGCTTACTGACCGGGACAGGGGAAGAGACCCAGTACTTC. Amino acids: CASSLLTGTGEETQYF.